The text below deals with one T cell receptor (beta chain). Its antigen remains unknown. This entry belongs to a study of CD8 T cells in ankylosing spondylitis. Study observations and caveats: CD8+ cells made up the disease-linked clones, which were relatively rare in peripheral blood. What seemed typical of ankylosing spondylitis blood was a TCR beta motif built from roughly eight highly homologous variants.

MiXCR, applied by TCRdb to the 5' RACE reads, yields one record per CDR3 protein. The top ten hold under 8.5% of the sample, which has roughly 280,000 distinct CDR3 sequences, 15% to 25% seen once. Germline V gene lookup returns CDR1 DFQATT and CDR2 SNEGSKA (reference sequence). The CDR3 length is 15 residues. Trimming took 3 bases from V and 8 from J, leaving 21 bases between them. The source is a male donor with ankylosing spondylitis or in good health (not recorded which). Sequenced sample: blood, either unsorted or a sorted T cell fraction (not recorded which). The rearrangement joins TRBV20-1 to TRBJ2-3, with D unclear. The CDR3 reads CSARVPQELTGTQYF. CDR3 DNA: TGCAGTGCTAGGGTGCCTCAAGAGCTTACTGGTACGCAGTATTTT.